These 24 T cell receptor beta chains were all obtained from the same sample, sequenced in a study of blood T cells in healthy people across ages. Next came a second PCR, run for roughly 7 to 12 cycles, which used a sample-barcoded 5' primer along with a J-beta primer mix. TCRdb analysed the 5' RACE reads with MiXCR anew, one entry per CDR3 protein. This sample has hundreds of thousands of distinct CDR3 sequences, with approximately 59% found just once. The sequencing sample was made of blood. The receptors here all came from a man aged 25 to 45 in good health.

This rearrangement joins TRBV6-6 to TRBJ2-7; 10 nucleotides match TRBD1. The V gene end was trimmed by 5 bases and the J gene end by 7 bases; junction bases not matched to a gene: 5. There are 13 residues in the CDR3. Germline V lookup: CDR1 MNHNY, CDR2 SVGAGI (reference sequence). The CDR3 loop reads CASSRQGASEQYF. The CDR3 DNA reads as TGTGCCAGCAGTAGACAGGGGGCGAGTGAGCAGTACTTC.

V usage is TRBV10-3 and J usage is TRBJ2-7, with TRBD2 as a possible D gene (5 bases). CDR1 and CDR2 from the germline V gene are ENHRY and SYGVKD. Trimming took 11 bases from V and 3 from J, leaving 23 bases between them. The CDR3 has 15 amino acids. CDR3 nucleotides: TGTGCCGTCCAAAAAGGACTCGACATTTACTACGAGCAGTACTTC. Translating it yields CAVQKGLDIYYEQYF.

The sample holds one count of this clonotype. This sequence joins TRBV9 and TRBJ1-2; tentative D call: TRBD1 (5 bases). CDR3 length: 17 residues. V dropped 4 bases and J dropped 0 bases, with 19 bases sitting between them. The germline V gene encodes CDR1 SGDLS and CDR2 YYNGEE. This CDR3 reads CASSSRKGSRANYGYTF. CDR3 coding DNA: TGTGCCAGCAGCTCACGGAAGGGGTCTCGAGCTAACTATGGCTACACCTTC.

This clonotype was counted between two and nine times. The chain has TRBV9 and TRBJ2-1; D call uncertain. V lost 4 bases and J lost 7, with 9 bases in between. In germline, CDR1 is SGDLS, CDR2 YYNGEE. This CDR3 region has 12 residues. CDR3 in DNA: TGTGCCAGCAGCCCCCGGCGGAATGAGCAGTTCTTC. The encoded protein is CASSPRRNEQFF.

The chain joins TRBV4-3 to TRBJ2-3, with TRBD2 matching over 10 bases. Germline lookup yields CDR1 LGHNA and CDR2 YSLEER. Trimming at V came to 1 base and at J to 2 bases, leaving 6 bases not matched to a gene. The CDR3 runs 17 residues. This CDR3 is CASSQGPSGGFTDTQYF. The CDR3 bases are TGCGCCAGCAGCCAAGGACCTAGCGGGGGATTCACAGATACGCAGTATTTT.

The J gene is TRBJ1-5, the V gene TRBV4-2; D not certain. Per germline, CDR1 LGHNA and CDR2 YNFKEQ. The CDR3 is 17 amino acids. V was pared by 2 bases and J by 0 bases, with 14 bases between. CDR3 nucleotides: TGTGCCAGCAGCCAACAAACACGGTGGGTTAGCAATCAGCCCCAGCATTTT. Translation gives CASSQQTRWVSNQPQHF.

For the CDR3, the DNA is TGTGCCAGCAGTTACTCTGGTTTTGCGGGGGGAAAAACAGATACGCAGTATTTT. Translation: CASSYSGFAGGKTDTQYF. The chain employs TRBV6-2 or TRBV6-3 and TRBJ2-3, with 8 bases aligning to TRBD2. This CDR3 region has 18 residues. V dropped 0 bases and J dropped 3; count of bases not matched to a gene: 11. Germline-derived CDR1 and CDR2 are MNHEY and SVGEGT.

The chain links TRBV3-1 to TRBJ2-3; no definite D call. Germline V CDR1 and CDR2: LGHDT, YNNKEL (reference sequence). CDR3 length equals 15 residues. With 1 base removed from V and 1 base from J, the gap between germline ends came to 9 bases. The DNA for the CDR3 is TGTGCCAGCAGCCAAGGTCTTATGGGCACAGATACGCAGTATTTT. This codes for CASSQGLMGTDTQYF.

This sequence joins TRBV10-3 and TRBJ2-7; D is perhaps TRBD1 (6 bases). The ends were cut back, 2 bases at V and 7 bases at J, with 21 bases in the middle. The CDR3 contains 16 residues. Germline assignment: CDR1 ENHRY and CDR2 SYGVKD. The CDR3 here is CAISETPGTRTNEQYF. In DNA, the CDR3 is TGTGCCATCAGTGAGACGCCCGGGACACGGACCAATGAGCAGTACTTC.

The J gene is TRBJ2-5, the V gene TRBV7-2; TRBD2 aligns across 13 bases. V trimming: 7 bases; J trimming: 5 bases; junction bases outside the gene matches: 7. The CDR3 has 15 amino acids. Germline CDR1 and CDR2: SGHTA and FQGNSA. The CDR3 nucleotides read TGTGCCAGCACACGACTAGCGGGGGGTCGGGAGACCCAGTACTTC. It is translated as CASTRLAGGRETQYF.

In its sample, this clonotype was seen a few times. The rearrangement uses TRBV12-3 or TRBV12-4 and TRBJ2-1; TRBD1 is a possible D gene (5 bases). The CDR3 runs to 12 residues. Trimming left V 5 bases short and J 9 bases short, with 11 bases between. CDR3 amino acids: CASSPPDTEQFF. The CDR3 coding sequence is TGTGCCAGCAGTCCCCCGGACACTGAGCAGTTCTTC.

The V call is TRBV10-3, the J call TRBJ2-5; 10 positions agree with TRBD2. The CDR3 runs 14 residues. Germline CDR1 reads ENHRY; CDR2 reads SYGVKD. V shed 8 bases and J 2 bases; nucleotides not matched to a gene: 5. CDR3: CAIRSGGEQETQYF. CDR3 nucleotide sequence: TGTGCCATCCGAAGCGGGGGGGAGCAAGAGACCCAGTACTTC.

The chain employs TRBV20-1 and TRBJ1-2; the D gene is possibly TRBD1 (5 bases). V shed 4 bases and J shed 3 bases, with 15 bases lying between them. The CDR3 contains 14 residues. Germline CDR1 reads DFQATT; CDR2 reads SNEGSKA (reference sequence). This CDR3 reads CSATGGGWDYGYTF. Here the CDR3 DNA reads TGCAGTGCTACGGGCGGGGGATGGGACTATGGCTACACCTTC.

The CDR3: CAWDRTGATDTQYF. CDR3 nucleotide sequence: TGTGCCTGGGATAGGACAGGGGCGACAGATACGCAGTATTTT. The chain couples TRBV30 to TRBJ2-3, with TRBD1 matching over 9 bases. The V gene end was trimmed by 5 bases and the J gene end by 3 bases; junction bases not matched to a gene: 6. The germline V gene encodes CDR1 GTSNPN and CDR2 SVGIG (reference sequence). The CDR3 has 14 residues. Full variable domain (missing parts from reference TRBV30 and TRBJ2-3): SQTIHQWPATLVQPVGSPLSLECTVEGTSNPNLYWYRQAAGRGLQLLFYSVGIGQISSEVPQNLSASRPQDRQFILSSKKLLLSDSGFYLCAWDRTGATDTQYFGPGTRLTVL.

This rearrangement joins TRBV7-2 to TRBJ1-2; D uncertain. The CDR3 runs 16 residues. The germline gives CDR1 SGHTA, CDR2 FQGNSA. V lost 5 bases and J lost 4, with 20 bases in between. Written as DNA, the CDR3 is TGTGCCAGCAGCGCTGGGTGGTTACCGACGACCTATGGCTACACCTTC. Residues: CASSAGWLPTTYGYTF.

The chain links TRBV2 to TRBJ2-1, with 9 bases lining up with TRBD1. Trimming removed 2 bases from V and 5 bases from J; junction bases left unmatched: 10. Per germline, CDR1 SNHLY and CDR2 FYNNEI. The CDR3 length is 17 residues. CDR3 nucleotide sequence: TGTGCCAGCAGTGAACCCTTCGGACAGGGGCCTAACAATGAGCAGTTCTTC. Translating it yields CASSEPFGQGPNNEQFF. Drawing the rest from reference TRBV2 and TRBJ2-1, the complete variable domain is EPEVTQTPSHQVTQMGQEVILRCVPISNHLYFYWYRQILGQKVEFLVSFYNNEISEKSEIFDDQFSVERPDGSNFTLKIRSTKLEDSAMYFCASSEPFGQGPNNEQFFGPGTRLTVL.

This clonotype was seen a handful of times. This chain uses TRBV20-1 with TRBJ2-5, with TRBD1 matching 10 bases. The J call may be faulty, since TRBJ2-7 better matches the DNA end. CDR3 length equals 15 residues. CDR1 DFQATT and CDR2 SNEGSKA come from the germline V gene (reference sequence). In DNA, the CDR3 is TGCAGTGCTAGAGGGGACAGGGGAATTGAGTACGAGCAGTACTTC. This sequence encodes CSARGDRGIEYEQYF.

This clonotype was seen a single time. This sequence joins TRBV27 and TRBJ2-7, with D tentatively TRBD1 (5 bases). CDR1 and CDR2 from the germline V gene are MNHEY and SMNVEV (reference sequence). Trimming left V 2 bases short and J 0 bases short, with 11 bases between. The CDR3 has 15 amino acids. CDR3 loop: CASSLNFGHSYEQYF. CDR3 DNA sequence: TGTGCCAGCAGTTTAAATTTTGGACACTCCTACGAGCAGTACTTC.

The rearrangement uses TRBV29-1 and TRBJ1-6; D call uncertain. CDR1 and CDR2 (germline): SQVTM, ANQGSEA. V lost 8 bases, J lost 7 bases, and 24 bases lay in between. The CDR3 has 16 residues. The CDR3 spells CSLGLVAPPRNSPLHF. CDR3 coding DNA: TGCAGCTTAGGACTGGTGGCTCCGCCTAGGAATTCACCCCTCCACTTT.

The chain combines TRBV2 with TRBJ2-3, with D unclear. Trimming pared 7 bases from V and 4 bases from J, leaving 12 bases between. Per the germline V gene, CDR1 is SNHLY and CDR2 is FYNNEI. The CDR3 runs 13 residues. CDR3 DNA sequence: TGTGCCAGCAAGGCCCTTAGCCCAGATACGCAGTATTTT. Amino acids: CASKALSPDTQYF.

V usage is TRBV7-3 and J usage is TRBJ2-2; possible D gene TRBD1, 5 bases. Trimming left V 5 bases short and J 7 bases short, with 8 bases between. The CDR3 extends over 12 amino acids. Germline lookup yields CDR1 SGHTA and CDR2 FQGTGA. DNA of the CDR3: TGTGCCAGCAGCCACCAGGGCGGGGAGCTGTTTTTT. This gives the protein CASSHQGGELFF.

This clonotype has a handful of counts. V is TRBV29-1 and J is TRBJ1-2, with 7 bases fitting TRBD1. Germline CDR1 reads SQVTM; CDR2 reads ANQGSEA. Germline trimming cut 6 bases from V and 8 bases from J; bases unmatched to any gene: 0. The CDR3 has 9 amino acids. CDR3 amino acids: CSVDRGYTF. As DNA, the CDR3 is TGCAGCGTGGACAGGGGCTACACCTTC.

This clonotype was found a few times. In DNA, the CDR3 is TGTGCCAGCAGTTACTCTGGAAACACCATATATTTT. It is translated as CASSYSGNTIYF. The chain recombines TRBV6-6 with TRBJ1-3; no reliable D call. This CDR3 contains 12 residues. CDR1 and CDR2 from the germline V gene are MNHNY and SVGAGI (reference sequence). V lost 0 bases and J lost 3, with 0 bases in between.

This chain joins TRBV9 and TRBJ2-1; 8 bases match TRBD1. The germline gives CDR1 SGDLS, CDR2 YYNGEE. The CDR3 is made up of 15 amino acids. V was pared by 0 bases and J by 5 bases, with 4 bases of the junction left unmatched. The CDR3 bases are TGTGCCAGCAGCGTAGGACAGGGGCTGGACAATGAGCAGTTCTTC. This gives the protein CASSVGQGLDNEQFF.